This T cell receptor (beta chain) was observed in a study of shared clonotypes between healthy human individuals. Deep-level running was used for the assay. Researchers divided each subset's genomic DNA evenly across several immunoSEQ plates. About 30,000 T cell genomes, or 250 to 300 ng DNA, went into replicate PCRs of unsorted PBMC. Data came from immunoSEQ multiplex PCR; TCRdb stores just in-frame clones and leaves some out. Of about 490,000 clones listed, less than 80% were seen once; the top ten hold roughly 13%. Every contributor of samples was a Caucasian grown-up residing in Nashville, Tennessee. Unmatched junction bases numbered 8, after V lost 6 bases and J lost 0 bases. The length of the CDR3 is 15 residues. Germline V CDR1 and CDR2: KGHSH, LQKENI.

This TCR was sampled from a woman in her forties in good health. Some clones in this sample may be carry-over from other donors' samples. V and J are TRBV18 and TRBJ2-7; 7 bases agree with TRBD1. The sample was PBMCs. This CDR3 is CASSPKDRPSYEQYF. CDR3 in DNA: TGTGCCAGCTCTCCTAAGGACAGGCCCTCCTACGAGCAGTACTTC.